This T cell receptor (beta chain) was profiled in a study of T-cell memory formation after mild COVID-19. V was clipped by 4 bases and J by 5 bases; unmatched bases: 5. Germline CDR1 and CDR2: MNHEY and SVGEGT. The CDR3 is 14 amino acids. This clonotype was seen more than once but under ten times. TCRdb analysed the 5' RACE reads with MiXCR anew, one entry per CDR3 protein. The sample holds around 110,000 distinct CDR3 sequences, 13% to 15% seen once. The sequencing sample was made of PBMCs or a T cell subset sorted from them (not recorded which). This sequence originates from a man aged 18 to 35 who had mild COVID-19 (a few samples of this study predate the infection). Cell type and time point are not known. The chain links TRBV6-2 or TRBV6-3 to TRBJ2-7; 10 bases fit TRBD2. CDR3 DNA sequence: TGTGCCAGCAGTTTTCTAGCGGGGGTAAACGAGCAGTACTTC. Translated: CASSFLAGVNEQYF.